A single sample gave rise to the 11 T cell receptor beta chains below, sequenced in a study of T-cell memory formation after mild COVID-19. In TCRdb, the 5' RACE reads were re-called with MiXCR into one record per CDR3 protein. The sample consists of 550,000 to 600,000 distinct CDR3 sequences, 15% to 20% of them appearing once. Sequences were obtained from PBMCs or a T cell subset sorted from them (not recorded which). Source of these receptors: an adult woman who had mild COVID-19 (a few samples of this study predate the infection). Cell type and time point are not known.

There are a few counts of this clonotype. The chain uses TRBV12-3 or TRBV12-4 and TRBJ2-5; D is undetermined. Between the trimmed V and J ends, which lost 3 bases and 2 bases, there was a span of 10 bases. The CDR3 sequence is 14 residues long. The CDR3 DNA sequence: TGTGCCAGCAGTTTCGGGCCAGAACAAGAGACCCAGTACTTC. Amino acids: CASSFGPEQETQYF.

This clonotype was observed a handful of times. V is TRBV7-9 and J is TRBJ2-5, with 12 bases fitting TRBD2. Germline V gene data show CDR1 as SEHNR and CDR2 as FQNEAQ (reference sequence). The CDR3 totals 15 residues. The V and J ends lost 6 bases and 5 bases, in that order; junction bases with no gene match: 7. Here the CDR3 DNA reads TGTGCCAGCAGTCGGACTAGCGGGATTGTTGAGACCCAGTACTTC. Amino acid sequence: CASSRTSGIVETQYF.

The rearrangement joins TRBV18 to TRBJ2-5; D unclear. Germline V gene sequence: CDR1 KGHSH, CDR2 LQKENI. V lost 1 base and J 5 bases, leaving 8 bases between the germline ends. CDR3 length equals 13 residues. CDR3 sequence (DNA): TGTGCCAGCTCACCACAAATAACGGAGACCCAGTACTTC. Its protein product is CASSPQITETQYF.

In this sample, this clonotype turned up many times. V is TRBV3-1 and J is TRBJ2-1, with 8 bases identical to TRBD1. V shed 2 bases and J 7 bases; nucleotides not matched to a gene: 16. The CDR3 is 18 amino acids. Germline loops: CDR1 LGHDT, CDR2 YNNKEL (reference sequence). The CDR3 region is CASSQPGARDRGRNEQFF. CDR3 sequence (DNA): TGTGCCAGCAGCCAACCTGGAGCCCGCGACAGGGGCAGGAATGAGCAGTTCTTC.

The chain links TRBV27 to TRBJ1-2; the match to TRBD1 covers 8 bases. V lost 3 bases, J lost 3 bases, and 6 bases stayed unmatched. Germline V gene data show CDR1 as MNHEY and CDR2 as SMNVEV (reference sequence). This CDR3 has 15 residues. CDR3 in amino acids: CASSFHRGKYYGYTF. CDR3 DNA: TGTGCCAGCAGTTTCCACAGGGGGAAATACTATGGCTACACCTTC.

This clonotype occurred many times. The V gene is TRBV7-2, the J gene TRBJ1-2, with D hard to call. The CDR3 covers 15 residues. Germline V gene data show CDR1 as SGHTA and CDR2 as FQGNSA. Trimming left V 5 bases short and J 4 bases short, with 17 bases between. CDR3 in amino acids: CASSLSALKGYGYTF. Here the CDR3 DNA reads TGTGCCAGCAGCCTCTCGGCCTTAAAGGGCTATGGCTACACCTTC.

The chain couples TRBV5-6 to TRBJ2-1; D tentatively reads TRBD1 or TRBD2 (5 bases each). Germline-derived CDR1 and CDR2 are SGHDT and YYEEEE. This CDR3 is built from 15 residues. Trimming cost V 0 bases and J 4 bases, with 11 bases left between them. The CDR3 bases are TGTGCCAGCAGCTTGGCTGGGACGGGGTACAATGAGCAGTTCTTC. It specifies CASSLAGTGYNEQFF.

The CDR3 here is CASSIAGRGWDEQFF. CDR3 DNA: TGTGCCAGTAGTATAGCGGGCAGGGGCTGGGATGAGCAGTTCTTC. The rearrangement joins TRBV19 to TRBJ2-1, with D possibly being TRBD1 (6 bases). V lost 1 base to trimming and J lost 8 bases, with 15 bases between them. The CDR3 runs 15 residues. Germline V gene data show CDR1 as LNHDA and CDR2 as SQIVND (reference sequence).

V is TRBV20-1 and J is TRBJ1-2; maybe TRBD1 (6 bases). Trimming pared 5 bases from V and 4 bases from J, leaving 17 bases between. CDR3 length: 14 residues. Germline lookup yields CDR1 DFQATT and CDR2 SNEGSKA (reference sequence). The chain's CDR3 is CSAPVGGIGYGYTF. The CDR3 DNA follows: TGCAGTGCTCCAGTAGGGGGTATTGGCTATGGCTACACCTTC.

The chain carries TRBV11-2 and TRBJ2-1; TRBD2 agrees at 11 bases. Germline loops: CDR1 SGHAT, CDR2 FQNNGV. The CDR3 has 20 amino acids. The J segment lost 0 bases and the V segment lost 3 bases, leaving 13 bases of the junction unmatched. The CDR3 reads CASSLRPVGGLAASYNEQFF. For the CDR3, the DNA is TGTGCCAGCAGCTTGAGACCCGTAGGGGGACTAGCGGCCTCCTACAATGAGCAGTTCTTC.

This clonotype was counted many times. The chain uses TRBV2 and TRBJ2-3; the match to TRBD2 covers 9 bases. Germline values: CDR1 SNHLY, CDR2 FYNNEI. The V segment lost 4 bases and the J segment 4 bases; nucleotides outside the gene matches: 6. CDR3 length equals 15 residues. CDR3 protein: CASSGVSGSADTQYF. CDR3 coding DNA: TGTGCCAGCAGTGGGGTTAGCGGGAGCGCAGATACGCAGTATTTT. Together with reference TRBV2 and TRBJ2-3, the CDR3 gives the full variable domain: EPEVTQTPSHQVTQMGQEVILRCVPISNHLYFYWYRQILGQKVEFLVSFYNNEISEKSEIFDDQFSVERPDGSNFTLKIRSTKLEDSAMYFCASSGVSGSADTQYFGPGTRLTVL.